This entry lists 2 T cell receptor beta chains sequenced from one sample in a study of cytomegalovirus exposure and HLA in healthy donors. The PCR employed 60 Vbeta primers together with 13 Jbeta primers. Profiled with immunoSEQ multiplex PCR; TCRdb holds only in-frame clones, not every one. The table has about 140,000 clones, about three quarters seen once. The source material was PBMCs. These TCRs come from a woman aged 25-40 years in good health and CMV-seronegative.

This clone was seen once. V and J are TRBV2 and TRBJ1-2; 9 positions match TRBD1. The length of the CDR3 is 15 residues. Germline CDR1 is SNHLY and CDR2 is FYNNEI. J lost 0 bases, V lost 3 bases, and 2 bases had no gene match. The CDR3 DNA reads TGTGCCAGCAGTGAGGGGACAGGGACTAACTATGGCTACACCTTC. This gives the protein CASSEGTGTNYGYTF.

CDR3 in DNA: TGTGCCAGCAGCCCCTGGCGGATAGATGGCTACACCTTC. It specifies CASSPWRIDGYTF. This chain uses TRBV11-2 with TRBJ1-2; D is unclear. Trimming cost V 5 bases and J 6 bases, with 13 bases left between them. This CDR3 comprises 13 residues. Germline lookup yields CDR1 SGHAT and CDR2 FQNNGV.